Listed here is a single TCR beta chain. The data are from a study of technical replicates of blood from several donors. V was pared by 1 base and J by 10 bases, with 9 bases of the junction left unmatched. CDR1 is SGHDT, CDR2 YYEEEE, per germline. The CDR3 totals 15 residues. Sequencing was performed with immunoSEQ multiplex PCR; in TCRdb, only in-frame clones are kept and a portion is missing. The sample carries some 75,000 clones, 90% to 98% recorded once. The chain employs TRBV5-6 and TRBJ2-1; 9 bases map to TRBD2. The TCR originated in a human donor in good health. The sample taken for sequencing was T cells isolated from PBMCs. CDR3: CASSLWSGGSEEQFF. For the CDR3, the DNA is TGTGCCAGCAGCTTGTGGAGCGGGGGGAGCGAAGAGCAGTTCTTC.